The 4 T cell receptor beta chains below all came from one sample that was sequenced in a study of shared clonotypes between healthy human individuals. TCRdb keeps only in-frame clones here, not all; method: immunoSEQ multiplex PCR. The data contain 190,000 or so clones, about 93% of them singletons. Material for sequencing was naive CD4+ T cells sorted from blood. Specified subset: CD45RA+ positively selected. The receptors come from a woman in her twenties or thirties in good health.

J is TRBJ2-1 and V is TRBV18; 7 positions agree with TRBD1. J was trimmed by 5 bases and V by 4 bases; bases with no gene match: 2. The CDR3 is made up of 13 amino acids. The V gene's germline CDR1 is KGHSH and CDR2 LQKENI. For the CDR3, the DNA is TGTGCCAGCTCACGTGACAGGGACAATGAGCAGTTCTTC. Translating it yields CASSRDRDNEQFF.

The chain has TRBV11-1 and TRBJ2-1; 8 bases are a match to TRBD1. J lost 7 bases, V lost 4 bases, and 9 bases had no gene match. The CDR3 has 15 residues. Germline values: CDR1 SGHAT, CDR2 FQDESV (reference sequence). CDR3 in DNA: TGTGCCAGCAGCTCTGATAGGACAGGGACGAATGAGCAGTTCTTC. Its translation: CASSSDRTGTNEQFF.

The chain has TRBV11-2 and TRBJ1-2; D call uncertain. CDR3 size: 14 residues. CDR1 is SGHAT, CDR2 FQNNGV, per germline. The V end lost 2 bases, the J end lost 4 bases, and 11 bases lay between the germline ends. CDR3 in DNA: TGTGCCAGCAGCTTAAATTCGAACAGCTATGGCTACACCTTC. Translating gives CASSLNSNSYGYTF.

The chain combines TRBV6-5 with TRBJ1-4; tentatively, D is TRBD1 (5 bases). There are 15 residues in the CDR3. V dropped 0 bases and J dropped 8 bases, with 13 bases sitting between them. Germline values: CDR1 MNHEY, CDR2 SVGAGI. The CDR3 sequence is CASSYSGTRREKLFF. The DNA of the CDR3 is TGTGCCAGCAGTTACTCCGGGACCCGACGGGAAAAACTGTTTTTT.